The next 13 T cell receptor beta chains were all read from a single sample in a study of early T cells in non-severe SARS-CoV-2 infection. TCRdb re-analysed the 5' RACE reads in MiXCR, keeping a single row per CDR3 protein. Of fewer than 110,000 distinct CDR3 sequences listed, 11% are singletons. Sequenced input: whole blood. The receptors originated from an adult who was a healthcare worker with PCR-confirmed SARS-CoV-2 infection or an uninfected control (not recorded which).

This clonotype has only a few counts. The DNA of the CDR3 is TGTGCCAGCAGCTTAGCGGGATCTGAGCAGTTCTTC. This sequence encodes CASSLAGSEQFF. The genes are TRBV7-6 and TRBJ2-1, with D unresolved. In germline, CDR1 is SGHVS, CDR2 FNYEAQ. Trimming took 0 bases from V and 9 from J, leaving 6 bases between them. CDR3 size: 12 residues.

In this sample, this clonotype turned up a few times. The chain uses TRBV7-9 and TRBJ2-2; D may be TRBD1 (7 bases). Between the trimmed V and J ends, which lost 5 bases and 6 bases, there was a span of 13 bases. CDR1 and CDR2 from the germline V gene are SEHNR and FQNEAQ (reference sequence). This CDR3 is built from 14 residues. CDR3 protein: CASSRQGGAGELFF. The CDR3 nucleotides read TGTGCCAGCAGCCGTCAGGGGGGCGCCGGGGAGCTGTTTTTT. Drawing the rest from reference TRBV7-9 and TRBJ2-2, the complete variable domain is DTGVSQNPRHKITKRGQNVTFRCDPISEHNRLYWYRQTLGQGPEFLTYFQNEAQLEKSRLLSDRFSAERPKGSFSTLEIQRTEQGDSAMYLCASSRQGGAGELFFGEGSRLTVL.

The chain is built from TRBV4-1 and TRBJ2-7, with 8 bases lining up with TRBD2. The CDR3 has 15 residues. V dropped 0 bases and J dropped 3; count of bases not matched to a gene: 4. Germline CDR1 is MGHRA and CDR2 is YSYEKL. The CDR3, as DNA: TGCGCCAGCAGCCAAGAAGCGGGAGCCTTCTACGAGCAGTACTTC. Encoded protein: CASSQEAGAFYEQYF.

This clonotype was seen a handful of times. DNA for the CDR3: TGTGCCAGCAGCTTAGATTTTTACGCGGGAAATACCGGGGAGCTGTTTTTT. Amino acid sequence: CASSLDFYAGNTGELFF. This chain connects TRBV7-8 to TRBJ2-2; maybe TRBD2 (6 bases). Between the trimmed V and J ends, which lost 1 base and 5 bases, there was a span of 17 bases. There are 17 residues in the CDR3. Germline CDR1 and CDR2: SGHVS and FQNEAQ.

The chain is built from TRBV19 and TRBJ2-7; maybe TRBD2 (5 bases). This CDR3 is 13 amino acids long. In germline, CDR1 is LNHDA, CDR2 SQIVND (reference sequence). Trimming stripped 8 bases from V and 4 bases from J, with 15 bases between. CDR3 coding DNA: TGTGCCAGTTCCTACGCGTCGGGATACGAGCAGTACTTC. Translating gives CASSYASGYEQYF.

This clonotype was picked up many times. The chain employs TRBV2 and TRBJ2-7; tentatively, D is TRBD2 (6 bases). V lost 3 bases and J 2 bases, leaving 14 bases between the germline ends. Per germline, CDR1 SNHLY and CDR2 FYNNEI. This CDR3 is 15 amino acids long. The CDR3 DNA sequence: TGTGCCAGCAGTGATGTACGGGAGCCCACCTACGAGCAGTACTTC. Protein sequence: CASSDVREPTYEQYF.

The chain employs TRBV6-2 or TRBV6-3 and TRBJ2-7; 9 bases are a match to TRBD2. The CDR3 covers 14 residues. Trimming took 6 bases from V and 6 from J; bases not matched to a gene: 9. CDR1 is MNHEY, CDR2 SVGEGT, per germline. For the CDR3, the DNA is TGTGCCAGCAGCCCCTCAGCGGGAGGACGCGAGCAGTACTTC. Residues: CASSPSAGGREQYF.

The CDR3 reads CASSFSGTGAGGYTF. Here the CDR3 DNA reads TGTGCCAGCAGTTTTTCCGGGACAGGGGCCGGTGGCTACACCTTC. J is TRBJ1-2 and V is TRBV27; 10 nucleotides match TRBD1. In germline, CDR1 is MNHEY, CDR2 SMNVEV (reference sequence). V gave up 3 bases and J gave up 7 bases; unmatched junction bases: 8. CDR3 length equals 15 residues.

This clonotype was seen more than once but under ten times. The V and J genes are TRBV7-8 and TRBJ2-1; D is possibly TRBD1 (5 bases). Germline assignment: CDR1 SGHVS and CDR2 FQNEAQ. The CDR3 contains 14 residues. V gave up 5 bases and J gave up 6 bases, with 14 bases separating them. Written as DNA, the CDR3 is TGTGCCAGCAGCCCTCACAGGTTCCGCAATGAGCAGTTCTTC. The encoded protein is CASSPHRFRNEQFF.

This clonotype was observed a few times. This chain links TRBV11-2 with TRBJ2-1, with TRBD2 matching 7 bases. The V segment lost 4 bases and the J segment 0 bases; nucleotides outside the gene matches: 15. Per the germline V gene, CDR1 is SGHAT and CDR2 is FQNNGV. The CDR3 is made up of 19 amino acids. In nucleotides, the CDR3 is TGTGCCAGCAGCTCCGGTTTGTTGGGCGGGAGAGCCTCCTACAATGAGCAGTTCTTC. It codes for CASSSGLLGGRASYNEQFF.

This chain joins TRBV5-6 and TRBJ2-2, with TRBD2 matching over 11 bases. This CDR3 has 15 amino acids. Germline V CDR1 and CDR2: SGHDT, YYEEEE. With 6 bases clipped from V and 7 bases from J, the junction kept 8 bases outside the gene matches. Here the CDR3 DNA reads TGTGCCAGCACTTTAGCGGGAGGGTCAGGCGGGGAGCTGTTTTTT. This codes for CASTLAGGSGGELFF.

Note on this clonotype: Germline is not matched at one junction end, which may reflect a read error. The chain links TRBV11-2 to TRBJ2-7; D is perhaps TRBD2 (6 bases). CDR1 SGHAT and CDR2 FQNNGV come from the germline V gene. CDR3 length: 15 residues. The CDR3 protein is CASSLGRGLSSEQYF. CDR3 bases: TGTGCCAGCAGCTTAGGAAGGGGACTTTCCTCCGAGCAGTACTTC.

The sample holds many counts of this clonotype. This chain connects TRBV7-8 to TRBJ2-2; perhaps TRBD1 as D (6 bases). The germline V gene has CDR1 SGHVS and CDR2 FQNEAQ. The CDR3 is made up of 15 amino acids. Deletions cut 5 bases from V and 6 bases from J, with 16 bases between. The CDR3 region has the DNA TGTGCCAGCAGCCCGACAGGACCGTTCGCCGGGGAGCTGTTTTTT. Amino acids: CASSPTGPFAGELFF.